This TCR beta chain was observed in a study of T cells in Graves' hyperthyroidism and ophthalmopathy. Whole-study context: Prior to any treatment, at the point of initial diagnosis, peripheral blood was collected.

Amplified TCR beta CDR3 regions came from RNA transcripts. RT-PCR in the first round (using the HTBI primer set) targeted the TCR CDR3. Each CDR3 protein is one row after TCRdb ran MiXCR on the multiplex PCR reads. The sample carries roughly 290,000 distinct CDR3 sequences, 15% to 20% recorded once. The germline CDR1 and CDR2 sequences are LNHDA and SQIVND (reference sequence). The V end was cut by 8 bases, the J end by 1 base, with 11 bases between. The CDR3 has 13 residues. The chain employs TRBV19 and TRBJ1-1, with a tentative D call TRBD1 (5 bases). The sequence came from a woman aged 60-75 years with Graves' ophthalmopathy. The sequenced sample consisted of blood. CDR3 nucleotides: TGTGCCAGTCTTAGGGGCGGGAACACTGAAGCTTTCTTT. Amino acids: CASLRGGNTEAFF.